This passage covers 16 T cell receptor beta chains from one sample sequenced in a study of T-cell memory formation after mild COVID-19. MiXCR, applied by TCRdb to the 5' RACE reads, yields one record per CDR3 protein. The sample lists a few hundred thousand distinct CDR3 sequences; over 20% were seen once. The sequencing sample was made of PBMCs or a T cell subset sorted from them (not recorded which). The source of these receptors is an adult woman who had mild COVID-19 (a few samples of this study predate the infection). Cell type and time point are not known.

This clonotype was recorded a few times. This chain uses TRBV10-3 with TRBJ1-1, with 8 bases fitting TRBD1. This CDR3 contains 14 residues. CDR1 is ENHRY, CDR2 SYGVKD, per germline. V dropped 4 bases and J dropped 1; count of bases not matched to a gene: 2. CDR3 in DNA: TGTGCCATCAGTGGACAGGGGCCGAACACTGAAGCTTTCTTT. Amino acid sequence: CAISGQGPNTEAFF.

This clonotype occurred once. The chain links TRBV24-1 to TRBJ1-2; D call uncertain. V shed 4 bases and J shed 5 bases, with 7 bases lying between them. CDR1 and CDR2 (germline): KGHDR, SFDVKD. The CDR3 has 12 amino acids. For the CDR3, the DNA is TGTGCCACCAGTGAGGCGGATTATGGCTACACCTTC. The encoded protein is CATSEADYGYTF.

This clonotype was found a few times. The chain links TRBV20-1 to TRBJ2-1; TRBD2 aligns across 11 bases. The length of the CDR3 is 16 residues. CDR1 is DFQATT, CDR2 SNEGSKA, per germline (reference sequence). V lost 3 bases to trimming and J lost 2 bases; unmatched junction nucleotides: 6. The CDR3 is CSARKVTSGAYNEQFF. As DNA, the CDR3 is TGCAGTGCTAGGAAGGTGACTAGCGGGGCCTACAATGAGCAGTTCTTC.

This clonotype was seen a handful of times. The chain recombines TRBV5-1 with TRBJ2-5; no clear D. Germline CDR1 and CDR2: SGHRS and YFSETQ. Trimming stripped 2 bases from V and 1 base from J, with 12 bases between. The CDR3 is 15 amino acids. The CDR3 bases are TGCGCCAGCAGCTTAGATGGGGATGGCCAAGAGACCCAGTACTTC. Translation gives CASSLDGDGQETQYF. Full variable domain (outside the CDR3, taken from reference TRBV5-1 and TRBJ2-5): KAGVTQTPRYLIKTRGQQVTLSCSPISGHRSVSWYQQTPGQGLQFLFEYFSETQRNKGNFPGRFSGRQFSNSRSEMNVSTLELGDSALYLCASSLDGDGQETQYFGPGTRLLVL.

In its sample, this clonotype was seen a few times. The gene calls are TRBV20-1 and TRBJ2-3; D may match TRBD1 or TRBD2 (5 bases each). V lost 0 bases and J 8 bases, leaving 18 bases between the germline ends. This CDR3 comprises 15 residues. Germline V gene sequence: CDR1 DFQATT, CDR2 SNEGSKA (reference sequence). The CDR3, as DNA: TGCAGTGCTAGAGATGGCCTCACCGGGGCAGCTACGCAGTATTTT. As protein: CSARDGLTGAATQYF.

This clonotype was seen only a few times. The chain joins TRBV7-6 to TRBJ2-1; TRBD2 is a possible D gene (6 bases). The germline V and J ends were trimmed by 4 bases and 10 bases, with 11 bases remaining between them. Germline values: CDR1 SGHVS, CDR2 FNYEAQ. CDR3 size: 12 residues. The CDR3 coding sequence is TGTGCCAGCAGCTCATTACGGGAGGAGCAGTTCTTC. Translating it yields CASSSLREEQFF.

This clonotype was seen a few times. The V and J genes are TRBV7-9 and TRBJ2-3; no clear D. CDR1 is SEHNR, CDR2 FQNEAQ, per germline (reference sequence). V gave up 3 bases and J gave up 0 bases, with 4 bases separating them. The CDR3 runs 13 residues. The CDR3 nucleotides read TGTGCCAGCAGCTTGTGGAGCACAGATACGCAGTATTTT. This gives the protein CASSLWSTDTQYF.

This sequence joins TRBV6-1 and TRBJ1-2; TRBD1 matches at 10 bases. CDR3 size: 15 residues. Per germline, CDR1 MNHNS and CDR2 SASEGT. V was pared by 3 bases and J by 1 base, with 2 bases of the junction left unmatched. The CDR3 nucleotides read TGTGCCAGCAGTGACCGGGACAGGGGTAACTATGGCTACACCTTC. Residues: CASSDRDRGNYGYTF.

The V gene is TRBV6-5, the J gene TRBJ1-6; no definite D call. The CDR3 loop spans 13 amino acids. CDR1 is MNHEY and CDR2 is SVGAGI in the germline V gene. The V gene lost 1 base and the J gene lost 8 bases, with 6 bases spanning the gap. CDR3 region: CASSYYLDSPLHF. The CDR3 DNA reads as TGTGCCAGCAGTTACTATTTGGATTCACCCCTCCACTTT.

This clonotype showed up just a few times. The chain employs TRBV12-3 or TRBV12-4 and TRBJ2-1; 10 bases map to TRBD1. This CDR3 contains 13 residues. The trim removed 6 bases at V and 8 bases at J, leaving 4 bases unmatched. The chain's CDR3 is CASRWTGGHEQFF. CDR3 nucleotide sequence: TGTGCCAGCAGGTGGACAGGGGGGCATGAGCAGTTCTTC.

In its sample, this clonotype was seen a few times. This chain uses TRBV11-2 with TRBJ1-2; D call uncertain. There are 14 residues in the CDR3. The germline V gene has CDR1 SGHAT and CDR2 FQNNGV. The ends were cut back, 1 base at V and 4 bases at J, with 10 bases in the middle. The chain's CDR3 is CASSLGSATYGYTF. CDR3 sequence (DNA): TGTGCCAGCAGCTTAGGGTCGGCGACCTATGGCTACACCTTC. Supplemented by reference TRBV11-2 and TRBJ1-2, the full variable domain reads EAGVAQSPRYKIIEKRQSVAFWCNPISGHATLYWYQQILGQGPKLLIQFQNNGVVDDSQLPKDRFSAERLKGVDSTLKIQPAKLEDSAVYLCASSLGSATYGYTFGSGTRLTVV.

This clonotype was detected a few times. The chain links TRBV20-1 to TRBJ1-5; 10 bases map to TRBD1. Germline V gene data show CDR1 as DFQATT and CDR2 as SNEGSKA (reference sequence). This CDR3 region has 15 residues. Trimming at V came to 4 bases and at J to 1 base, leaving 4 bases not matched to a gene. The CDR3: CSAIGTGVSNQPQHF. For the CDR3, the DNA is TGCAGTGCTATTGGGACAGGGGTGAGCAATCAGCCCCAGCATTTT.

In this sample, this clonotype turned up a few times. The chain links TRBV10-3 to TRBJ2-3; the D is unclear. Trimming left V 11 bases short and J 0 bases short, with 12 bases between. The CDR3 length is 13 residues. Germline V gene data show CDR1 as ENHRY and CDR2 as SYGVKD. The CDR3 DNA sequence: TGTGCCGCCCGGCCGCAAAGCACAGATACGCAGTATTTT. Translating gives CAARPQSTDTQYF.

This clonotype has a handful of counts. The rearrangement uses TRBV12-3 or TRBV12-4 and TRBJ1-4; TRBD1 might be the D (5 bases). This CDR3 has 13 amino acids. V lost 7 bases, J lost 8 bases, and 14 bases lay in between. The CDR3 protein is CASMGGSGEKLFF. CDR3 nucleotide sequence: TGTGCCAGCATGGGGGGATCCGGGGAAAAACTGTTTTTT.

The chain uses TRBV18 and TRBJ1-2; D remains ambiguous. The germline gives CDR1 KGHSH, CDR2 LQKENI. The V end was cut by 6 bases, the J end by 0 bases, with 11 bases between. This CDR3 spans 14 amino acids. CDR3 in amino acids: CASSQRQANYGYTF. The CDR3 DNA follows: TGTGCCAGCTCCCAACGGCAGGCTAACTATGGCTACACCTTC.

V usage is TRBV5-5 and J usage is TRBJ2-5, with 7 bases fitting TRBD1. Per the germline V gene, CDR1 is SGHKS and CDR2 is YYEKEE (reference sequence). Trimming at V came to 5 bases and at J to 2 bases, leaving 9 bases not matched to a gene. The CDR3 has 15 residues. CDR3 in amino acids: CASSWSGQTQETQYF. For the CDR3, the DNA is TGTGCCAGCAGTTGGTCGGGACAGACTCAAGAGACCCAGTACTTC.